The T cell receptor (beta chain) under discussion was sequenced for a study of lymphopenia after photon versus proton radiotherapy. Study results and caveats: After lymphocyte nadir, photon-treated repertoires showed oligoclonal expansion, especially CD8+ Temra. Under photons, naive T cells and diversity fell while effector/memory populations rose. A bigger post-nadir fall in TCR diversity correlated inversely with survival time in deceased patients. Survival link was tested only in deceased patients; proton benefit remains a possibility.

With respect to this clone: Its antigen is still unknown.

Germline V gives CDR1 LNHNV, CDR2 YYDKDF (reference sequence). The ends were cut back, 1 base at V and 5 bases at J, with 14 bases in the middle. The CDR3 runs 15 residues. Using immunoSEQ multiplex PCR, the repertoire was profiled, and TCRdb retains in-frame clones only, with some absent. The sample lists around 50,000 clones; about 88% were seen once. The TCR originated in a man aged 55 to 70 with pancreatic cancer. Source: peripheral blood, taken from a patient treated with proton-based radiotherapy. The chain recombines TRBV15 with TRBJ1-1; weak D call: TRBD1 (6 bases). CDR3 sequence (DNA): TGTGCCACCAGCAGAGTGTCGACAGGAGGGACTGAAGCTTTCTTT. Translated, it gives CATSRVSTGGTEAFF. Full variable domain (outside the CDR3, taken from reference TRBV15 and TRBJ1-1): DAMVIQNPRYQVTQFGKPVTLSCSQTLNHNVMYWYQQKSSQAPKLLFHYYDKDFNNEADTPDNFQSRRPNTSFCFLDIRSPGLGDTAMYLCATSRVSTGGTEAFFGQGTRLTVV.